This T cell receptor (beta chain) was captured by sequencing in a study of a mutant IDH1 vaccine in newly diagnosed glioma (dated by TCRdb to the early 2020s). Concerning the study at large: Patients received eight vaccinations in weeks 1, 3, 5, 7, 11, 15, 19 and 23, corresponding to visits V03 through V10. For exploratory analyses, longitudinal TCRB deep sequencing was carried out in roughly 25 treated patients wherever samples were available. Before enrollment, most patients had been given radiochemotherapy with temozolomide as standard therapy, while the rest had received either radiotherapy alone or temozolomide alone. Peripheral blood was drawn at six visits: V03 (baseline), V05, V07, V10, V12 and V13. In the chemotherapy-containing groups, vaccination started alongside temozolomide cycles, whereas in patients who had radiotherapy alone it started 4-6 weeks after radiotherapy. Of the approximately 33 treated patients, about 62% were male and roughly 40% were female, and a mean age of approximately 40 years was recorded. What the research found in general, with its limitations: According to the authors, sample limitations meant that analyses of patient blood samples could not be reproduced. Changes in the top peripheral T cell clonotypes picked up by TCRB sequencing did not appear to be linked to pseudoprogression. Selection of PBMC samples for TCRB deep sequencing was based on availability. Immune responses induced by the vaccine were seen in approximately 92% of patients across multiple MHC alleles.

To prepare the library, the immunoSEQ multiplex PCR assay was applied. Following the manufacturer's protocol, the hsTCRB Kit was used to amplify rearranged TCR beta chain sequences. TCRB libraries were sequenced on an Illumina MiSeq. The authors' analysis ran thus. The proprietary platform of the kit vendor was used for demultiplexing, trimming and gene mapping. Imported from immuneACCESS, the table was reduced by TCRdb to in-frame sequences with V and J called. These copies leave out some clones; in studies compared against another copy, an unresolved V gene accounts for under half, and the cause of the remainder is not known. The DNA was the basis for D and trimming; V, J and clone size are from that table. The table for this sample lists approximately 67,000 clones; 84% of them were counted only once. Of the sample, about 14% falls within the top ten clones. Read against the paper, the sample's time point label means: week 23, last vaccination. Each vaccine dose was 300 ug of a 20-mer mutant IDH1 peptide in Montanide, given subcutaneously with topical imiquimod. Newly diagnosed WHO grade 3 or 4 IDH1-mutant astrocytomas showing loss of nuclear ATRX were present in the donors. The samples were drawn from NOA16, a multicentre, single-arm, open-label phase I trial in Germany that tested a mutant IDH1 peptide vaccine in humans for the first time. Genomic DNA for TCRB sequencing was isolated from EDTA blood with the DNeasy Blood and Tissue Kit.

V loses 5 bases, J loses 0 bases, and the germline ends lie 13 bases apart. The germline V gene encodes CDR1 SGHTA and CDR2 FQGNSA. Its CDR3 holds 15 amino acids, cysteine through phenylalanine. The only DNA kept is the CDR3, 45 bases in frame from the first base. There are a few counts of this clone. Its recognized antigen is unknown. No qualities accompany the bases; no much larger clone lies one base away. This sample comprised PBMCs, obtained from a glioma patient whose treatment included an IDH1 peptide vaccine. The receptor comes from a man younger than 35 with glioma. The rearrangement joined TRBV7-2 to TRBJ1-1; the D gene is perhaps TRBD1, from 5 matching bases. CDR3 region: CASSPVGALNTEAFF. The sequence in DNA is TGTGCCAGCAGCCCCGTTGGGGCCTTGAACACTGAAGCTTTCTTT.